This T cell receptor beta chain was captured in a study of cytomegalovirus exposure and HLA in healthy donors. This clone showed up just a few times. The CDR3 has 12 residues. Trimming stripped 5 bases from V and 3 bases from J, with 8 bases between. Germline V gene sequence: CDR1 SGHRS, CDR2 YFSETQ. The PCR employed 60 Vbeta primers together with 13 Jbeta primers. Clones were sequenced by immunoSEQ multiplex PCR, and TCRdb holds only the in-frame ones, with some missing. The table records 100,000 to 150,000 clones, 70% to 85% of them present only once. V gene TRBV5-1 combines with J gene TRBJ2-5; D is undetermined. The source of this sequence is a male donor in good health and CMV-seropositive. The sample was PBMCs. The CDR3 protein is CASRHIEETQYF. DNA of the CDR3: TGCGCCAGCAGACATATCGAAGAGACCCAGTACTTC.